In this sample, the clone carrying this T cell receptor (beta chain) turned up many times. The data were obtained in a study of blood T cell repertoires in COVID-19. CDR3 length: 13 residues. V dropped 1 base and J dropped 6 bases, with 10 bases sitting between them. The germline V gene has CDR1 SGHTA and CDR2 FQGNSA. The repertoire was sequenced with immunoSEQ multiplex PCR; TCRdb's copy has only in-frame clones and lacks some. The sample has under 85,000 clones, approximately 83% seen once. Specimen: peripheral blood. The origin of this receptor is a man aged 30 to 39 with COVID-19, enrolled during active disease. V gene TRBV7-2 combines with J gene TRBJ2-7; D might be TRBD1 (5 bases). CDR3 sequence: CASSLGQRLEQYF. In nucleotides, the CDR3 is TGTGCCAGCAGCTTAGGACAGCGCCTCGAGCAGTACTTC.